This TCR beta chain emerged from a study of cytotoxic CD8 clonotypes in ibrutinib-treated CLL. Roughly 1.8 micrograms of genomic DNA from cryopreserved PBMCs went into TCR beta libraries. J lost 8 bases, V lost 0 bases, and 7 bases had no gene match. This CDR3 spans 17 amino acids. Germline loops: CDR1 SGHDT, CDR2 YYEEEE. The method was immunoSEQ multiplex PCR; TCRdb's version includes in-frame clones alone and lacks a portion of them. The repertoire consists of around 250,000 clones, with roughly 74% occurring once and the leading ten covering just over 15%. The sample consisted of PBMCs, taken after 24 months of ibrutinib treatment. The chain combines TRBV5-6 with TRBJ2-1, with 14 bases lining up with TRBD2. The origin of this receptor is a human donor with chronic lymphocytic leukemia. CDR3 in amino acids: CASSLGLGTSGSDEQFF. The CDR3 nucleotides read TGTGCCAGCAGCTTGGGATTAGGGACTAGCGGGAGTGATGAGCAGTTCTTC.